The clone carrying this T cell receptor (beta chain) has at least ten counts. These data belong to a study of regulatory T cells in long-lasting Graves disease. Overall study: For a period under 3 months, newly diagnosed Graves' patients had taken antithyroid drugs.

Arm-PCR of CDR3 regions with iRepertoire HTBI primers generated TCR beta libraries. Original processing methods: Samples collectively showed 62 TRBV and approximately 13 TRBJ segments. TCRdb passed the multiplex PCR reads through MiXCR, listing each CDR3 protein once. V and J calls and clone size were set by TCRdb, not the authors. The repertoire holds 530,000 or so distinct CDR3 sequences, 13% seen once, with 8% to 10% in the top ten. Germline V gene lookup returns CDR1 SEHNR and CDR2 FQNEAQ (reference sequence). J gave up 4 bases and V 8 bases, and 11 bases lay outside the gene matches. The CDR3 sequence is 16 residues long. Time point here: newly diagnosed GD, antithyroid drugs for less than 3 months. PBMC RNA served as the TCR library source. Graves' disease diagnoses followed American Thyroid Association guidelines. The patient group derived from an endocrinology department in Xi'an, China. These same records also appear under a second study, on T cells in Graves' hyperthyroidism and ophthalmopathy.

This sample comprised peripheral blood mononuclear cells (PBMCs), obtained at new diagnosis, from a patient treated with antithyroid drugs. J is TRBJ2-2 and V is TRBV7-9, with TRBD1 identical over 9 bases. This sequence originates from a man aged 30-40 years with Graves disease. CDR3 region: CASRIQTGGGTGELFF. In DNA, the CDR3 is TGTGCCAGCCGAATCCAGACAGGGGGTGGCACCGGGGAGCTGTTTTTT. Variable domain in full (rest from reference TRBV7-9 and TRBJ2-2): DTGVSQNPRHKITKRGQNVTFRCDPISEHNRLYWYRQTLGQGPEFLTYFQNEAQLEKSRLLSDRFSAERPKGSFSTLEIQRTEQGDSAMYLCASRIQTGGGTGELFFGEGSRLTVL.